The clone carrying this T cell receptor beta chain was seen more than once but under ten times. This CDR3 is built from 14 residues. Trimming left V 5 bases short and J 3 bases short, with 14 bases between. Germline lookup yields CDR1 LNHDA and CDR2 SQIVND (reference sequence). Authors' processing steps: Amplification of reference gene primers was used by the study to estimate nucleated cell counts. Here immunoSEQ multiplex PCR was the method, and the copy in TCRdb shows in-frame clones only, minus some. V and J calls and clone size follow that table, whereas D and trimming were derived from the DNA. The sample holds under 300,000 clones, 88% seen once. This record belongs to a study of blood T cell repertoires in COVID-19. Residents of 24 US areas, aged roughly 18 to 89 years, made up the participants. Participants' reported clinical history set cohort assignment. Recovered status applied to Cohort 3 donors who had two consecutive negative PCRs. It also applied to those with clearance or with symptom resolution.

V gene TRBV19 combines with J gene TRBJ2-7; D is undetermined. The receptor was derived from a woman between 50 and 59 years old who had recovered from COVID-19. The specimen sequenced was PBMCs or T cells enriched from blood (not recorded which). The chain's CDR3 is CASSGSSLDYEQYF. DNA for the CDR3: TGTGCCAGTAGTGGAAGTAGCCTAGACTACGAGCAGTACTTC.